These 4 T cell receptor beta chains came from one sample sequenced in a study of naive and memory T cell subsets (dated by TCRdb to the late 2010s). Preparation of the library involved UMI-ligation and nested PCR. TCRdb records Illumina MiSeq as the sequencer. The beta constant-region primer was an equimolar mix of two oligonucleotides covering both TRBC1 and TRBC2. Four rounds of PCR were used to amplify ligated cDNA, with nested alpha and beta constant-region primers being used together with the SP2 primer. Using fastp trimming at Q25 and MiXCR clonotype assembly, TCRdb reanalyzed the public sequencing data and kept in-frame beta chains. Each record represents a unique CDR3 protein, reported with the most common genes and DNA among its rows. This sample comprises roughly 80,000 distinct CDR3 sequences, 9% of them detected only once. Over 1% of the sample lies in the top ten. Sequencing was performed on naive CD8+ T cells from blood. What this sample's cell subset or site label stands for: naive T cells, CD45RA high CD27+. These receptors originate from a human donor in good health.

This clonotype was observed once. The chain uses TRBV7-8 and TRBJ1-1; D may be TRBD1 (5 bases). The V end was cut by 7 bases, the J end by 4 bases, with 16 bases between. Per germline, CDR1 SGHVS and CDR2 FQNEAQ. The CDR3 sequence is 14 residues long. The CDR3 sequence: CASTAGEGATEAFF. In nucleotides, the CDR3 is TGTGCCAGCACCGCGGGGGAGGGTGCCACTGAAGCTTTCTTT.

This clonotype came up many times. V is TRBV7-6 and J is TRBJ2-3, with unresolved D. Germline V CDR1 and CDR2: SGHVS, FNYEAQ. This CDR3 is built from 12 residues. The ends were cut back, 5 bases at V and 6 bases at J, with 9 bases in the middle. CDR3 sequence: CASSVLSDTQYF. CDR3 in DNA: TGTGCCAGCAGCGTGCTGTCGGATACGCAGTATTTT.

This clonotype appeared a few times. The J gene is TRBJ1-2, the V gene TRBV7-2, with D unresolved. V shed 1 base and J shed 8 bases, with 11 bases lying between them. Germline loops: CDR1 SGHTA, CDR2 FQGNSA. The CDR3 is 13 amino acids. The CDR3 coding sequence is TGTGCCAGCAGCTTAGGGCCTTTGAAGGGCTACACCTTC. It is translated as CASSLGPLKGYTF.

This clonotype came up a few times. The CDR3 sequence is CASSLASGTINTGELFF. CDR3 coding DNA: TGTGCCAGCAGCTTGGCAAGTGGGACAATAAACACCGGGGAGCTGTTTTTT. This chain uses TRBV7-9 with TRBJ2-2, with D perhaps matching TRBD1 (6 bases). Deletions cut 3 bases from V and 2 bases from J, with 16 bases between. CDR1 is SEHNR and CDR2 is FQNEAQ in the germline V gene (reference sequence). This CDR3 region has 17 residues. The variable domain in full, with the rest retrieved from reference TRBV7-9 and TRBJ2-2, is DTGVSQNPRHKITKRGQNVTFRCDPISEHNRLYWYRQTLGQGPEFLTYFQNEAQLEKSRLLSDRFSAERPKGSFSTLEIQRTEQGDSAMYLCASSLASGTINTGELFFGEGSRLTVL.